Reported below is one TCR beta chain. Its antigen remains unidentified. The sample belongs to a study of T cell responses to AZD1222 COVID-19 vaccine. Study-wide findings and caveats: Mapped onto spike, vaccine-associated CD4 TCRs spanned it and were dominant at 160-218 and 743-854.

Measured with immunoSEQ multiplex PCR; TCRdb has only the in-frame clones, and not every one. Here the sample spans some 120,000 clones, around 90% being singletons. The CDR3 contains 15 residues. CDR1 and CDR2 from the germline V gene are SGHDT and YYEEEE. V was cut by 2 bases and J by 7 bases, with 15 bases left in between. Here the sequenced sample was peripheral blood, taken on day 0 of AZD1222 vaccination. The V and J genes are TRBV5-6 and TRBJ2-2; a possible D gene is TRBD2 (5 bases). The clonotype was recovered from an adult in good health. The CDR3 DNA is TGTGCCAGCAGCTTCTTTGCTAGCCAGTTCGGGGAGCTGTTTTTT. Translation: CASSFFASQFGELFF.